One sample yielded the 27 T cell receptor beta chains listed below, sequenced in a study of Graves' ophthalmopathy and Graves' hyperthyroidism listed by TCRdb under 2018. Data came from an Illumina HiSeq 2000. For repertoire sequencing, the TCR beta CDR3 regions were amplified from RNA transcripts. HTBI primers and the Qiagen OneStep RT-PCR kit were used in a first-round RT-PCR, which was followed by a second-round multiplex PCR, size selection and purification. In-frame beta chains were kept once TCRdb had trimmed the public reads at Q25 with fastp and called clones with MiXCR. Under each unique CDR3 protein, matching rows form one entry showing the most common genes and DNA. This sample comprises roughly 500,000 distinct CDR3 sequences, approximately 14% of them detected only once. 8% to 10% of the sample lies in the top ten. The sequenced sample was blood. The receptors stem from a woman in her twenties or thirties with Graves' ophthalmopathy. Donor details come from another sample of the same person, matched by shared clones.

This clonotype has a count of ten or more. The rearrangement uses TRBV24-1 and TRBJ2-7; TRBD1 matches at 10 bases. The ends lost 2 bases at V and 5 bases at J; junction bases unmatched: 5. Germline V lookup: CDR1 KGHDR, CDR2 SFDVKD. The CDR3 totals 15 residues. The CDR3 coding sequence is TGTGCCACCAGTGATTACCGGGACAGGGGAAACGAGCAGTACTTC. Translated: CATSDYRDRGNEQYF.

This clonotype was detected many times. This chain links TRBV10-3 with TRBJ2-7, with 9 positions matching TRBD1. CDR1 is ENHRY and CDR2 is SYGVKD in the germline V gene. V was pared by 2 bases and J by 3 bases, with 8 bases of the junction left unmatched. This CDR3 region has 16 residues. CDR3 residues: CAISEIWTGEIYEQYF. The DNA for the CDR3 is TGTGCCATCAGTGAGATCTGGACAGGGGAGATCTACGAGCAGTACTTC.

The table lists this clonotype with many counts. The CDR3: CASSINYGQTEAFF. The CDR3 DNA sequence: TGTGCCAGCAGTATAAACTACGGACAGACTGAAGCTTTCTTT. V is TRBV6-1 and J is TRBJ1-1; maybe TRBD1 (6 bases). Germline-derived CDR1 and CDR2 are MNHNS and SASEGT. CDR3 size: 14 residues. The V gene lost 5 bases and the J gene lost 5 bases, with 15 bases spanning the gap.

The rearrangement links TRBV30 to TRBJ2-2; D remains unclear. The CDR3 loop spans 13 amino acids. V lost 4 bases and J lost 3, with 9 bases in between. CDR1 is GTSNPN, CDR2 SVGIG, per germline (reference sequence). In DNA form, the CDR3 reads TGTGCCTGGAATAAGGGCGACACCGGGGAGCTGTTTTTT. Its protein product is CAWNKGDTGELFF.

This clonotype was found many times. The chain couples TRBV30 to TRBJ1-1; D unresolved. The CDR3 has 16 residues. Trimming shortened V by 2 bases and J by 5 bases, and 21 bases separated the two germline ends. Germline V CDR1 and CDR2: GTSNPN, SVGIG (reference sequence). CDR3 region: CAWSHPDRWVRTEAFF. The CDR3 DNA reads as TGTGCCTGGAGTCACCCTGATAGGTGGGTACGGACTGAAGCTTTCTTT.

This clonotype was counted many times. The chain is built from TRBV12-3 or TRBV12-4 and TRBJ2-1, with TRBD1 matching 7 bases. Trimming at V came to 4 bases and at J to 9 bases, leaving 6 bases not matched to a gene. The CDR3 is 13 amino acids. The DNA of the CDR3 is TGTGCCAGCAGTTCCGACAGGGTTAGTGAGCAGTTCTTC. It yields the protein CASSSDRVSEQFF.

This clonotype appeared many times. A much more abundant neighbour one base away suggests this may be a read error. The CDR3 sequence: CANYRGDRDSTYEQYF. The CDR3 DNA reads as TGTGCCAACTACCGGGGGGACAGGGACTCCACCTACGAGCAGTACTTC. The chain joins TRBV10-3 to TRBJ2-7; 9 bases line up with TRBD1. V was pared by 10 bases and J by 2 bases, with 15 bases of the junction left unmatched. This CDR3 has 16 amino acids. Germline CDR1 is ENHRY and CDR2 is SYGVKD.

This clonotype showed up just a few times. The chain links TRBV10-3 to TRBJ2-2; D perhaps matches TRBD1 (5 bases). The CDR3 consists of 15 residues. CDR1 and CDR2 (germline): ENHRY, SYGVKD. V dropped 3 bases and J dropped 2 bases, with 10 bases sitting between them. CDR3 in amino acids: CAISDLDRNTGELFF. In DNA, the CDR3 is TGTGCCATCAGTGATTTAGACAGAAACACCGGGGAGCTGTTTTTT.

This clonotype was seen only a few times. CDR3: CATSDPTGGEVGELFF. CDR3 sequence (DNA): TGTGCCACCAGTGACCCGACAGGGGGCGAGGTCGGGGAGCTGTTTTTT. This sequence joins TRBV24-1 and TRBJ2-2; 10 bases match TRBD1. Germline assignment: CDR1 KGHDR and CDR2 SFDVKD. This CDR3 has 16 residues. After removal of 4 bases from V and 7 bases from J, the junction contained 8 bases not matched to a gene.

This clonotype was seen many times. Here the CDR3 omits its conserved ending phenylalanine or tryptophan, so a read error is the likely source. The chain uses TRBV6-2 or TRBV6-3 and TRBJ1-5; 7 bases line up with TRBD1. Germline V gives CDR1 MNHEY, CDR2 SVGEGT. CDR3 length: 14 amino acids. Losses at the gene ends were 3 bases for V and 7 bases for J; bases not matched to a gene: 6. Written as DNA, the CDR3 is TGTGCCAGCAGTTATCCGACAGGGAGCCAGCCCCAGCATCTT. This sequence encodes CASSYPTGSQPQHL.

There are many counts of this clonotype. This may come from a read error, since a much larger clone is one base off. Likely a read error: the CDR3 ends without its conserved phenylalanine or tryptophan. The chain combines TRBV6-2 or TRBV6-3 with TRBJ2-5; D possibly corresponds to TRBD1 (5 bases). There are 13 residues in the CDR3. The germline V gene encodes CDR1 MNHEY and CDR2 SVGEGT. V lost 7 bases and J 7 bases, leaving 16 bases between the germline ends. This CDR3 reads CASTVTEVRTQYL. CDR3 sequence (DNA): TGTGCCAGCACCGTGACAGAAGTGAGGACCCAGTACCTC.

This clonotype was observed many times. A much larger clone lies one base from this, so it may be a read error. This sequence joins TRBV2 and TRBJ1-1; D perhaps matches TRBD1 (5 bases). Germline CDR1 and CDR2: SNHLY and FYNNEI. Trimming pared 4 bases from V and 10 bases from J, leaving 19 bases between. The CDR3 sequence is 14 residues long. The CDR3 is CASSGAFSGEGAFF. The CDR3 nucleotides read TGTGCCAGCAGTGGAGCGTTTTCGGGGGAAGGAGCTTTCTTT.

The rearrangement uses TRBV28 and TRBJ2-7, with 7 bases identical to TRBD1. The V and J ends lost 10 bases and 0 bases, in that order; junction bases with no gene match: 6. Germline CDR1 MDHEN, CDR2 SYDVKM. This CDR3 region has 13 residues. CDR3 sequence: CATNRDSSYEQYF. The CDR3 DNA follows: TGTGCCACCAACCGGGACAGCTCCTACGAGCAGTACTTC.

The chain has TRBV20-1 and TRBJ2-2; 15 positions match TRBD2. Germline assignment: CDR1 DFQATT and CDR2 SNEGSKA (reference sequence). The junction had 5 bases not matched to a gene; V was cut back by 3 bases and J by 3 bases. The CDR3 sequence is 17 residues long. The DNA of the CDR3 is TGCAGTGCTAGTGGGACTAGCGGGGGGCGTGACACCGGGGAGCTGTTTTTT. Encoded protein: CSASGTSGGRDTGELFF.

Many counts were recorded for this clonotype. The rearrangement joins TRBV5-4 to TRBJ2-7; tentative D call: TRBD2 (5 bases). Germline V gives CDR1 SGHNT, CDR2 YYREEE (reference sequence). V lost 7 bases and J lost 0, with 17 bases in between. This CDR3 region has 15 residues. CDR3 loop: CASSPRADSSYEQYF. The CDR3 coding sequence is TGTGCCAGCTCCCCGAGGGCGGATAGCTCCTACGAGCAGTACTTC.

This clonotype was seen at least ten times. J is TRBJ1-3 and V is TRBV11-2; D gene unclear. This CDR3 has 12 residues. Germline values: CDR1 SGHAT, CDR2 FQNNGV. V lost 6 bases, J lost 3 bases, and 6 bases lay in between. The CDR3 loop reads CASRDGGNTIYF. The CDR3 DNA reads TGTGCCAGCAGGGACGGTGGAAACACCATATATTTT.

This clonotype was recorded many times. CDR3 sequence: CASSSSHLDGYTF. The CDR3, as DNA: TGTGCCAGCAGTTCTAGTCACTTGGATGGCTACACCTTC. The chain joins TRBV27 to TRBJ1-2; D is undetermined. CDR3 length: 13 amino acids. V dropped 4 bases and J dropped 6 bases, with 12 bases sitting between them. Germline V gene sequence: CDR1 MNHEY, CDR2 SMNVEV (reference sequence).

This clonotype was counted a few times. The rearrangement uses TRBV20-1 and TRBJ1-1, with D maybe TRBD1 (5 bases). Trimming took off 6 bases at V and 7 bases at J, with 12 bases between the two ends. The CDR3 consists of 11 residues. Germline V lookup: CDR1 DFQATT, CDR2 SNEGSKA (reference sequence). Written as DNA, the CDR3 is TGCAGTGCCGAAGGGACCAGTGAAGCTTTCTTT. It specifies CSAEGTSEAFF.

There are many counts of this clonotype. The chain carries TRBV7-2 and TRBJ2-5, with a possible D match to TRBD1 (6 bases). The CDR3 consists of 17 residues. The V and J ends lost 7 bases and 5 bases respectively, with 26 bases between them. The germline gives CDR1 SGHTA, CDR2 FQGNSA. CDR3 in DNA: TGTGCCAGCACCAGGCAGGGCGGGTGGGGGCGCCTCGAGACCCAGTACTTC. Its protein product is CASTRQGGWGRLETQYF.

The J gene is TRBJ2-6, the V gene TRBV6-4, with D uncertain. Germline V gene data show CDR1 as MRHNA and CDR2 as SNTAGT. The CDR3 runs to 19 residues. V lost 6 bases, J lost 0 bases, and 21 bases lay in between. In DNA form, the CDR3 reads TGTGCCAGCAGCGACCCAAATATTTTCGGCTTCTCTGGGGCCAACGTCCTGACTTTC. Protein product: CASSDPNIFGFSGANVLTF.

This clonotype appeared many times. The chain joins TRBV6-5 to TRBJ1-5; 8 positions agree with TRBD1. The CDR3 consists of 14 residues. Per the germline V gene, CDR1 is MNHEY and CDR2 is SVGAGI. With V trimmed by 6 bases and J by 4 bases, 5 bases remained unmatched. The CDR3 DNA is TGTGCCAGCAGCAGGACAGGGCAAAATCAGCCCCAGCATTTT. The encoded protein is CASSRTGQNQPQHF.

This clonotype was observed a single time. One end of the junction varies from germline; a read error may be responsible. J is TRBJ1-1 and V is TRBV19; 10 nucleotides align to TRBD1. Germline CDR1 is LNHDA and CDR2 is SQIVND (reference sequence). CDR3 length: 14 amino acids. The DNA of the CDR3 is TGTGCCAGTAAACGACAGGGGGCGAACTCTGAAGCTTTCTTT. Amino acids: CASKRQGANSEAFF. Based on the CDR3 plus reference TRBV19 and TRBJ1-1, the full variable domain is DGGITQSPKYLFRKEGQNVTLSCEQNLNHDAMYWYRQDPGQGLRLIYYSQIVNDFQKGDIAEGYSVSREKKESFPLTVTSAQKNPTAFYLCASKRQGANSEAFFGQGTRLTVV.

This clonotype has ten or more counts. CDR3 sequence reads: CASTMPAGPLNIQYF. The CDR3 DNA follows: TGTGCCAGCACGATGCCCGCCGGCCCTTTAAACATTCAGTACTTC. The rearrangement uses TRBV28 and TRBJ2-4; D gene uncertain. The CDR3 is 15 amino acids. V lost 7 bases to trimming and J lost 6 bases, with 19 bases between them. Per the germline V gene, CDR1 is MDHEN and CDR2 is SYDVKM.

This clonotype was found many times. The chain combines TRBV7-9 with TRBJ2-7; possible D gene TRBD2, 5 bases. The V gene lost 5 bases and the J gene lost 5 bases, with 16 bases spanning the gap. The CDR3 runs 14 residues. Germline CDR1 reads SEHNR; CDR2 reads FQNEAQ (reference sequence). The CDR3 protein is CASSPTRDRHEQYF. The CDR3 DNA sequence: TGTGCCAGCAGCCCCACTAGGGATCGACACGAGCAGTACTTC.

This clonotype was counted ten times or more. The CDR3 reads CASRGWGLNTEAFF. The CDR3 region has the DNA TGTGCCAGCAGGGGTTGGGGCCTGAACACTGAAGCTTTCTTT. The chain recombines TRBV6-1 with TRBJ1-1; the D gene is possibly TRBD1 (5 bases). V was clipped by 6 bases and J by 0 bases, with 11 bases between them. CDR1 and CDR2 from the germline V gene are MNHNS and SASEGT. This CDR3 has 14 amino acids.

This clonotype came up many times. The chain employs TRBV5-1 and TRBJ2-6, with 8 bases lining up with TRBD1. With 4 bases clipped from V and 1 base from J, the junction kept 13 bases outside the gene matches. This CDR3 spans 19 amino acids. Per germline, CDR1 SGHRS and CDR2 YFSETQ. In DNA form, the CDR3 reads TGCGCCAGCAGCCTGGGGACAGGAGGTTCCCTTTCTGGGGCCAACGTCCTGACTTTC. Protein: CASSLGTGGSLSGANVLTF.

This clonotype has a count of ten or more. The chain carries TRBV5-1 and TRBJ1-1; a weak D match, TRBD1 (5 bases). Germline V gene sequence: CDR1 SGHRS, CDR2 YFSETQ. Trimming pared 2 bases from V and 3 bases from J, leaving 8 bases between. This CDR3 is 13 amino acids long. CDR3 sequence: CASSLIQDTEAFF. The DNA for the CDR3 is TGCGCCAGCAGCTTAATACAGGACACTGAAGCTTTCTTT.